These T cell receptor beta chains were read from a single sample in a study of T cells after yellow fever vaccination. TCRdb reprocessed the 5' RACE reads with MiXCR, giving one entry per CDR3 protein. The data contain a few hundred thousand distinct CDR3 sequences, about 6.9% of them singletons. This specimen consisted of PBMCs, obtained around 45 days after the first yellow fever vaccination. The receptors were sampled from a man younger than 35 who received the YFV17D yellow fever vaccine. The CDR3 runs from the conserved cysteine through the conserved F or W. Each record gives: J gene, D gene, clone size, V gene, CDR3 protein, CDR3 DNA. D genes are given only for firm matches. Some rows have no size entry. The others give once, few or many, or a class for an expanded clone.

TRBJ2-5 | NA | NA | TRBV5-4 | CASSLGLGGAFRQEIQYF | TGTGCCAGCAGCTTGGGCCTGGGGGGGGCGTTCAGGCAAGAGATCCAGTACTTC
TRBJ2-3 | NA | few | TRBV12-3/TRBV12-4 | CASFLTNSSTDTQYF | TGTGCCAGCTTTCTAACGAACTCTAGCACAGATACGCAGTATTTT
TRBJ1-6 | NA | NA | TRBV12-3/TRBV12-4 | CASSPRMNSPLHF | TGTGCCAGCAGTCCCCGAATGAATTCACCCCTCCACTTT
TRBJ2-3 | TRBD2 | many | TRBV12-3/TRBV12-4 | CASSWGGIRTDTQYF | TGTGCCAGCAGTTGGGGGGGGATTCGCACAGATACGCAGTATTTT
TRBJ2-5 | TRBD1 | many | TRBV7-9 | CASSSRGQETQYF | TGTGCCAGCAGCTCCAGGGGGCAGGAGACCCAGTACTTC
TRBJ1-5 | TRBD1 | many | TRBV12-3/TRBV12-4 | CASSSQGGNNQPQHF | TGTGCCAGCAGTTCTCAGGGGGGTAACAATCAGCCCCAGCATTTT
TRBJ2-7 | NA | few | TRBV4-1 | CASSQEEGARNEQYF | TGCGCCAGCAGCCAAGAGGAGGGGGCGAGGAACGAGCAGTACTTC
TRBJ1-4 | NA | few | TRBV4-1 | CASSPPRGRAREKLFF | TGCGCCAGCAGCCCCCCCAGGGGCAGGGCCCGAGAAAAACTGTTTTTT
TRBJ1-2 | NA | few | TRBV27 | CASRPVPGSNYGYTF | TGTGCCAGCAGGCCGGTCCCCGGGAGTAACTATGGCTACACCTTC
TRBJ1-6 | TRBD1 | NA | TRBV5-1 | CASSLGQGPNSPLHF | TGCGCCAGCAGCTTGGGACAGGGGCCCAATTCACCCCTCCACTTT
TRBJ1-5 | NA | NA | TRBV6-2/TRBV6-3 | CASSLLPDRGGNQPQHF | TGTGCCAGCAGTTTACTACCGGACCGAGGTGGCAATCAGCCCCAGCATTTT
TRBJ1-1 | NA | NA | TRBV7-9 | CASRPQNWETEAFF | TGTGCCAGCAGACCACAGAATTGGGAAACTGAAGCTTTCTTT
TRBJ2-3 | NA | NA | TRBV20-1 | CSASSRDGTTDTQYF | TGCAGTGCTAGTTCGAGGGACGGTACTACAGATACGCAGTATTTT
TRBJ1-5 | NA | NA | TRBV12-3/TRBV12-4 | CASSPVLGFQPQHF | TGTGCCAGCAGCCCTGTGCTGGGTTTTCAGCCCCAGCATTTT
TRBJ2-5 | NA | NA | TRBV20-1 | CSARELTGRETQYF | TGCAGTGCTAGAGAACTAACAGGGAGAGAGACCCAGTACTTC
TRBJ2-1 | TRBD1 | few | TRBV12-3/TRBV12-4 | CASSLGQGISYEQFF | TGTGCCAGCAGTTTAGGACAGGGGATTAGCTATGAGCAGTTCTTC
TRBJ1-1 | NA | few | TRBV3-1 | CASSLLRGYRRNTEAFF | TGTGCCAGCAGCCTCCTCAGAGGTTACAGAAGGAACACTGAAGCTTTCTTT
TRBJ2-7 | NA | many | TRBV7-2 | CASSPLESKQYF | TGTGCCAGCAGCCCACTCGAGAGCAAGCAGTACTTC
TRBJ2-3 | TRBD2 | few | TRBV12-3/TRBV12-4 | CASSPYLIAGGADTQYF | TGTGCCAGCAGTCCGTACCTTATAGCGGGGGGGGCAGATACGCAGTATTTT
TRBJ2-3 | NA | NA | TRBV29-1 | CSVGVQGTSTDTQYF | TGCAGCGTTGGGGTACAGGGTACTAGCACAGATACGCAGTATTTT
TRBJ2-1 | NA | NA | TRBV6-2/TRBV6-3 | CASSRPGHNEQFF | TGTGCCAGCAGCCGACCCGGCCATAATGAGCAGTTCTTC
TRBJ2-3 | NA | few | TRBV7-9 | CASSLSGGPADTQYF | TGTGCCAGCAGCCTTTCCGGGGGGCCCGCAGATACGCAGTATTTT
TRBJ1-2 | NA | few | TRBV12-3/TRBV12-4 | CASSFWQTTGYTF | TGTGCCAGCAGTTTTTGGCAGACGACTGGCTACACCTTC
TRBJ1-5 | TRBD1 | few | TRBV7-8 | CASSLRTGVLPQHF | TGTGCCAGCAGCCTTCGGACAGGGGTTCTCCCCCAGCATTTT
TRBJ2-1 | NA | many | TRBV2 | CASRAGLRYNEQFF | TGTGCCAGCAGGGCGGGACTTCGATACAATGAGCAGTTCTTC
TRBJ2-3 | NA | many | TRBV5-1 | CASSLGTADDTQYF | TGCGCCAGCAGCTTGGGGACCGCCGATGATACGCAGTATTTT
TRBJ2-3 | TRBD1 | many | TRBV5-1 | CASRWGPRGTTDTQYF | TGCGCCAGCAGGTGGGGGCCCAGGGGGACCACAGATACGCAGTATTTT
TRBJ2-2 | TRBD2 | NA | TRBV20-1 | CSARSPGTSLTGELFF | TGCAGTGCTAGGTCCCCCGGGACTAGCCTTACCGGGGAGCTGTTTTTT
TRBJ2-5 | NA | few | TRBV11-3 | CASSLGLRRSQETQYF | TGTGCCAGCAGCTTGGGGCTTAGGCGGTCCCAAGAGACCCAGTACTTC
TRBJ2-3 | TRBD1 | NA | TRBV20-1 | CSARGLGTDTQYF | TGCAGTGCCAGGGGGCTAGGCACAGATACGCAGTATTTT
TRBJ2-2 | NA | NA | TRBV7-9 | CASSLGFTNTGELFF | TGTGCCAGCAGCTTGGGATTCACGAACACCGGGGAGCTGTTTTTT
TRBJ1-2 | TRBD1 | NA | TRBV5-1 | CASSFPGTGGGYTF | TGCGCCAGCAGCTTTCCCGGGACAGGGGGCGGCTACACCTTC
TRBJ1-6 | TRBD1 | NA | TRBV10-3 | CAISGSTGWGSPLHF | TGTGCCATCAGTGGATCGACAGGGTGGGGATCACCCCTCCACTTT
TRBJ2-3 | NA | few | TRBV9 | CASSSYIAAPGDTQYF | TGTGCCAGCAGCTCATATATCGCGGCGCCGGGAGATACGCAGTATTTT
TRBJ1-1 | NA | few | TRBV6-5 | CASSYSFVGMNTEAFF | TGTGCCAGCAGTTACTCTTTCGTAGGTATGAACACTGAAGCTTTCTTT
TRBJ2-5 | NA | NA | TRBV7-8 | CASSLVERRGQYF | TGTGCCAGCAGCTTAGTGGAAAGAAGGGGCCAGTACTTC
TRBJ2-3 | NA | few | TRBV20-1 | CSAGGGARDTQYF | TGCAGTGCCGGAGGGGGGGCCCGGGATACGCAGTATTTT
TRBJ2-5 | NA | few | TRBV7-2 | CASSLIASKETQYF | TGTGCCAGCAGCTTAATAGCGTCGAAGGAGACCCAGTACTTC
TRBJ1-5 | NA | few | TRBV23-1 | CASSPPQQDTNQPQHF | TGCGCCAGCAGTCCCCCCCAACAGGACACGAATCAGCCCCAGCATTTT
TRBJ2-3 | NA | few | TRBV7-3 | CASSFKGSDTQYF | TGTGCCAGCAGTTTCAAGGGGTCAGATACGCAGTATTTT
TRBJ2-3 | NA | few | TRBV10-3 | CAISESSLDSSTDTQYF | TGTGCCATCAGTGAGTCCTCTCTCGACTCTAGCACAGATACGCAGTATTTT
TRBJ1-3 | NA | NA | TRBV4-3 | CASSQEVHSGNTIYF | TGCGCCAGCAGCCAAGAAGTCCACAGCGGAAACACCATATATTTT
TRBJ2-7 | TRBD2 | few | TRBV6-2/TRBV6-3 | CASRGLAGGYEQYF | TGTGCCAGCAGAGGACTAGCGGGGGGCTACGAGCAGTACTTC
TRBJ2-5 | NA | few | TRBV12-3/TRBV12-4 | CASSFLIQETQYF | TGTGCCAGCAGTTTTCTCATACAAGAGACCCAGTACTTC
TRBJ2-4 | NA | NA | TRBV20-1 | CSARGAGDQLAKNIQYF | TGCAGTGCTCGCGGAGCAGGGGATCAGCTAGCCAAAAACATTCAGTACTTC
TRBJ1-3 | NA | few | TRBV7-6 | CASSLEGNTIYF | TGTGCCAGCAGCTTGGAGGGGAACACCATATATTTT
TRBJ1-6 | TRBD1 | NA | TRBV5-1 | CASSLWGQGIDSPLHF | TGCGCCAGCAGCTTGTGGGGACAGGGAATCGATTCACCCCTCCACTTT
TRBJ2-5 | TRBD2 | NA | TRBV7-2 | CASSSWTSGGVQETQYF | TGTGCCAGCAGCTCCTGGACTAGCGGGGGGGTCCAAGAGACCCAGTACTTC